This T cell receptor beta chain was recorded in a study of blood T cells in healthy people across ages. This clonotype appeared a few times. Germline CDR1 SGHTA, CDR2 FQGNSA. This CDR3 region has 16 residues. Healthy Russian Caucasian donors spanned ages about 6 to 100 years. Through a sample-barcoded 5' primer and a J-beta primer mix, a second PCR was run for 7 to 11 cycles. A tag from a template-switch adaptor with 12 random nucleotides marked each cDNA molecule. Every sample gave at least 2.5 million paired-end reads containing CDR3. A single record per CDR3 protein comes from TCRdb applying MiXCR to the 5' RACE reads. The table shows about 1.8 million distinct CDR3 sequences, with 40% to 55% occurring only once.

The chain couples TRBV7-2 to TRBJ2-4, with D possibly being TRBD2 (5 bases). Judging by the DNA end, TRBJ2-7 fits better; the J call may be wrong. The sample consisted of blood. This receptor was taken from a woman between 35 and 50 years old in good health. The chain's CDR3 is CASSLTRERGSYEQYF. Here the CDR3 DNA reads TGTGCCAGCAGCTTAACTCGCGAACGGGGATCCTACGAGCAGTACTTC.